The 26 T cell receptor beta chains given below trace back to one sample, sequenced in a study of T cells in Graves' hyperthyroidism and ophthalmopathy. It was RNA transcripts that yielded the amplified TCR beta CDR3 regions. RT-PCR in the first round (using the HTBI primer set) targeted the TCR CDR3. A single record per CDR3 protein comes from TCRdb applying MiXCR to the multiplex PCR reads. The data hold about 360,000 distinct CDR3 sequences, with roughly 19% observed a single time. The sequencing sample was made of blood. The receptors come from a woman younger than 35 with Graves' hyperthyroidism.

Ten or more counts support this clonotype. The chain employs TRBV27 and TRBJ2-2; 13 bases line up with TRBD2. From germline, CDR1 is MNHEY and CDR2 SMNVEV (reference sequence). J gave up 7 bases and V 4 bases, and 6 bases lay outside the gene matches. The CDR3 sequence is 16 residues long. The CDR3 nucleotides are TGTGCCAGCAGTTATCGACTAGCGGGGGGACTCGGGGAGCTGTTTTTT. Translated: CASSYRLAGGLGELFF.

This clonotype has at least ten counts. This rearrangement joins TRBV29-1 to TRBJ1-1, with D possibly being TRBD1 (6 bases). The CDR3 runs 12 residues. Germline V gene data show CDR1 as SQVTM and CDR2 as ANQGSEA. Trimming left V 7 bases short and J 1 base short, with 10 bases between. This chain's CDR3 is CSAGAQNTEAFF. The CDR3 DNA sequence: TGCAGCGCGGGGGCCCAGAACACTGAAGCTTTCTTT.

A few counts support this clonotype. This CDR3 is CSARDPRNTEAFF. Written as DNA, the CDR3 is TGCAGTGCTAGAGATCCGAGGAATACTGAAGCTTTCTTT. The J gene is TRBJ1-1, the V gene TRBV20-1; no clear D. Trimming shortened V by 0 bases and J by 5 bases, and 10 bases separated the two germline ends. Per the germline V gene, CDR1 is DFQATT and CDR2 is SNEGSKA (reference sequence). The CDR3 contains 13 residues.

This clonotype was seen repeatedly, ten times or more. This rearrangement joins TRBV20-1 to TRBJ1-5; no definite D call. The V and J ends lost 3 bases and 3 bases respectively, with 9 bases between them. This CDR3 region has 13 residues. Germline V gives CDR1 DFQATT, CDR2 SNEGSKA (reference sequence). This CDR3 reads CSARSAANQPQHF. The DNA of the CDR3 is TGCAGTGCTAGGTCGGCAGCCAATCAGCCCCAGCATTTT.

This sequence joins TRBV12-3 or TRBV12-4 and TRBJ1-2; possible D gene TRBD1, 6 bases. This CDR3 region has 12 residues. V was pared by 9 bases and J by 4 bases, with 12 bases between. CDR3 region: CASLGQTYGYTF. The CDR3 DNA sequence: TGTGCCAGTCTTGGACAGACCTATGGCTACACCTTC.

This clonotype was observed many times. This sequence joins TRBV10-3 and TRBJ2-7, with D perhaps TRBD1 (6 bases). Trimming stripped 5 bases from V and 4 bases from J, with 9 bases between. Germline-derived CDR1 and CDR2 are ENHRY and SYGVKD. The CDR3 is 12 amino acids. CDR3 sequence: CAISTQGYEQYF. The CDR3 DNA is TGTGCCATCAGTACCCAGGGGTACGAGCAGTACTTC.

This clonotype was counted at least ten times. The V call is TRBV6-1, the J call TRBJ2-2, with D uncertain. Germline V gene lookup returns CDR1 MNHNS and CDR2 SASEGT. This CDR3 contains 13 residues. The V gene lost 7 bases and the J gene lost 1 base, with 7 bases spanning the gap. CDR3 sequence reads: CASTSENTGELFF. DNA of the CDR3: TGTGCCAGCACCTCGGAGAACACCGGGGAGCTGTTTTTT.

This sequence joins TRBV4-2 and TRBJ2-7, with D possibly matching TRBD2 (6 bases). The V gene's germline CDR1 is LGHNA and CDR2 YNFKEQ. V was shortened by 5 bases and J by 0 bases, with 14 bases between the two germline ends. This CDR3 comprises 15 residues. CDR3 in amino acids: CASSSFKRVSYEQYF. DNA of the CDR3: TGTGCCAGCAGCTCATTCAAGCGGGTCTCCTACGAGCAGTACTTC.

This clonotype was recorded many times. The chain has TRBV15 and TRBJ2-2, with D uncertain. The germline V and J ends were trimmed by 0 bases and 1 base, with 6 bases remaining between them. CDR1 and CDR2 (germline): LNHNV, YYDKDF (reference sequence). This CDR3 region has 15 residues. The CDR3 sequence is CATSRDRMNTGELFF. Written as DNA, the CDR3 is TGTGCCACCAGCAGAGACCGAATGAACACCGGGGAGCTGTTTTTT.

This clonotype came up many times. The rearrangement uses TRBV6-5 and TRBJ1-2, with 7 bases that match TRBD1. The CDR3 is made up of 15 amino acids. CDR1 is MNHEY, CDR2 SVGAGI, per germline. The V gene end was trimmed by 6 bases and the J gene end by 4 bases; junction bases not matched to a gene: 11. CDR3 DNA sequence: TGTGCCAGCAGCCTAAAGCCACAGGGGACCTATGGCTACACCTTC. Its protein is CASSLKPQGTYGYTF.

The table lists this clonotype with many counts. The chain employs TRBV6-5 and TRBJ2-7; unclear D gene. This CDR3 spans 13 amino acids. Germline values: CDR1 MNHEY, CDR2 SVGAGI. Trimming shortened V by 5 bases and J by 0 bases, and 8 bases separated the two germline ends. The CDR3 protein is CASSPIDSYEQYF. The CDR3, as DNA: TGTGCCAGCAGTCCTATAGACTCCTACGAGCAGTACTTC.

This sequence joins TRBV12-3 or TRBV12-4 and TRBJ1-1, with a tentative D call TRBD1 (6 bases). The CDR3 extends over 16 amino acids. Trimming shortened V by 5 bases and J by 3 bases, and 19 bases separated the two germline ends. CDR3 coding DNA: TGTGCCAGCAGTCGCAGTGTGTGGGGGCCCGACACTGAAGCTTTCTTT. Protein: CASSRSVWGPDTEAFF.

The chain combines TRBV19 with TRBJ2-6, with 7 bases matching TRBD1. V dropped 5 bases and J dropped 0; count of bases not matched to a gene: 4. The CDR3 extends over 16 amino acids. Germline V gene data show CDR1 as LNHDA and CDR2 as SQIVND (reference sequence). The CDR3 reads CASSGTASSGANVLTF. The CDR3 DNA follows: TGTGCCAGTAGTGGGACAGCTAGCTCTGGGGCCAACGTCCTGACTTTC. The variable domain in full, completed from reference TRBV19 and TRBJ2-6, reads DGGITQSPKYLFRKEGQNVTLSCEQNLNHDAMYWYRQDPGQGLRLIYYSQIVNDFQKGDIAEGYSVSREKKESFPLTVTSAQKNPTAFYLCASSGTASSGANVLTFGAGSRLTVL.

A note on this clonotype: A much larger clone lies a single base off, so this may be a read error. This chain joins TRBV27 and TRBJ1-5, with 8 bases matching TRBD1. The CDR3 is made up of 18 amino acids. J lost 0 bases, V lost 5 bases, and 12 bases had no gene match. CDR1 and CDR2 from the germline V gene are MNHEY and SMNVEV (reference sequence). CDR3 nucleotides: TGTGCCAGCAGTGACGCCGCGGACAGGGAGAATAGCAATCAGCCCCAGCATTTT. Amino acid sequence: CASSDAADRENSNQPQHF.

By its share, this clonotype is medium-sized (0.01 to 0.1%). Relative to the germline gene, one junction end is altered; a read error may explain this. V usage is TRBV7-2 and J usage is TRBJ2-5; TRBD2 might be the D (5 bases). The CDR3 is 12 amino acids. Germline lookup yields CDR1 SGHTA and CDR2 FQGNSA. The CDR3 is CASSLAIETQYF. In nucleotides, the CDR3 is TGTGCCAGCAGTTTAGCGATTGAGACCCAGTACTTC.

This clonotype was counted at least ten times. The rearrangement joins TRBV12-3 or TRBV12-4 to TRBJ2-2, with 8 bases that match TRBD1. The CDR3 runs 15 residues. V trimming: 5 bases; J trimming: 7 bases; junction bases outside the gene matches: 9. The CDR3 here is CASSDDQGASGELFF. The CDR3 nucleotides read TGTGCCAGCAGTGACGATCAGGGGGCTAGCGGGGAGCTGTTTTTT.

In its sample, this clonotype was seen many times. V and J are TRBV12-3 or TRBV12-4 and TRBJ2-4; D might be TRBD1 or TRBD2, each matching 5 bases. V was trimmed by 3 bases and J by 4 bases, leaving 25 bases between them. This CDR3 spans 19 amino acids. The DNA for the CDR3 is TGTGCCAGCAGTTTGTGGGTAGGGGCGAGGGGTGCGTGGAAAAACATTCAGTACTTC. Translating it yields CASSLWVGARGAWKNIQYF.

V usage is TRBV27 and J usage is TRBJ1-1; no reliable D call. Germline-derived CDR1 and CDR2 are MNHEY and SMNVEV (reference sequence). The CDR3 sequence is 13 residues long. V was shortened by 4 bases and J by 8 bases, with 14 bases between the two germline ends. CDR3 in amino acids: CASSSIFDGEAFF. The CDR3 region has the DNA TGTGCCAGCAGTTCAATCTTCGACGGGGAAGCTTTCTTT.

This clonotype came up many times. V and J are TRBV7-8 and TRBJ1-5; D may be TRBD1 (6 bases). Per the germline V gene, CDR1 is SGHVS and CDR2 is FQNEAQ. This CDR3 comprises 16 residues. Trimming cost V 5 bases and J 4 bases, with 18 bases left between them. CDR3 in amino acids: CASSPGGGNDNQPQHF. The CDR3 coding sequence is TGTGCCAGCAGCCCGGGGGGGGGCAACGATAATCAGCCCCAGCATTTT.

The chain combines TRBV20-1 with TRBJ1-1; D remains unclear. Trimming took off 2 bases at V and 1 base at J, with 5 bases between the two ends. This CDR3 comprises 12 residues. Per the germline V gene, CDR1 is DFQATT and CDR2 is SNEGSKA (reference sequence). The CDR3 sequence: CSARRENTEAFF. CDR3 nucleotide sequence: TGCAGTGCTAGACGGGAGAACACTGAAGCTTTCTTT.

This clonotype appeared many times. V gene TRBV6-2 or TRBV6-3 combines with J gene TRBJ1-2, with 10 bases identical to TRBD1. With 6 bases clipped from V and 8 bases from J, the junction kept 6 bases outside the gene matches. The CDR3 is 13 amino acids. Germline loops: CDR1 MNHEY, CDR2 SVGEGT. The CDR3 loop is CASSPRTGGGYTF. The CDR3 DNA reads TGTGCCAGCAGCCCTCGGACAGGGGGAGGCTACACCTTC.

V is TRBV24-1 and J is TRBJ1-5; D possibly corresponds to TRBD1 (5 bases). The V gene's germline CDR1 is KGHDR and CDR2 SFDVKD. The CDR3 loop spans 13 amino acids. The V end was cut by 6 bases, the J end by 4 bases, with 9 bases between. Written as DNA, the CDR3 is TGTGCCACCAGTCTTGGGGGGAATCAGCCCCAGCATTTT. Its translation: CATSLGGNQPQHF.

This clonotype showed up many times. Here the CDR3 DNA reads TGCAGCGTTGGTTCCAGAAACGAGCAGTACTTC. Amino acids: CSVGSRNEQYF. The chain recombines TRBV29-1 with TRBJ2-7; D ambiguous. The V end lost 4 bases, the J end lost 5 bases, and 9 bases lay between the germline ends. The germline CDR1 and CDR2 sequences are SQVTM and ANQGSEA. CDR3 size: 11 residues.

V and J are TRBV6-5 and TRBJ2-7; possible D gene TRBD2, 6 bases. Trimming took off 0 bases at V and 5 bases at J, with 11 bases between the two ends. The CDR3 sequence is 14 residues long. CDR1 and CDR2 (germline): MNHEY, SVGAGI. The CDR3 protein is CASSYSGGKNEQYF. CDR3 sequence (DNA): TGTGCCAGCAGTTACTCCGGCGGGAAGAACGAGCAGTACTTC.

V usage is TRBV6-1 and J usage is TRBJ1-1, with D unclear. Germline lookup yields CDR1 MNHNS and CDR2 SASEGT. V was shortened by 6 bases and J by 0 bases, with 14 bases between the two germline ends. The length of the CDR3 is 15 residues. The CDR3: CASRTGRTLNTEAFF. The CDR3 DNA reads as TGTGCCAGCAGGACTGGGAGGACCTTGAACACTGAAGCTTTCTTT.

This clonotype showed up many times. V and J are TRBV27 and TRBJ1-2, with D uncertain. This CDR3 contains 14 residues. Germline-derived CDR1 and CDR2 are MNHEY and SMNVEV (reference sequence). Trimming removed 6 bases at V and 1 base at J, with 12 bases between. For the CDR3, the DNA is TGTGCCAGCAGCCCTGACACCTTTAACTATGGCTACACCTTC. Protein: CASSPDTFNYGYTF.